This T cell receptor beta chain was documented in a study of T and B cells in COVID-19 patients (dated by TCRdb to 2018 to 2020). For context, the study as a whole: In this study, adaptive immunity was profiled in COVID-19 patients who either had active infection or had recovered, using TRB and IGH repertoire sequencing of peripheral blood. Because samples were available both during active disease and after recovery, a couple of patients were counted in both the recovered and the active cohorts. Up to roughly 10 follow-up blood samples were collected per patient, with some samples spanning different disease stages in the same individual. Critical illness requiring mechanical ventilation or ECMO was present in about 65% of the 20 patients in the active-infection cohort. The recovered cohort included 19 patients who contributed around 21 samples, and most of those patients had mild to moderate COVID-19 that was managed on an outpatient basis. The repository of TCR and BCR sequences included some 70 time points from 35 to 40 patients, and more than 8.3 million TCR sequences were analysed. A median age of roughly 32 years was recorded in the recovered cohort versus around 67 years in the active-infection cohort. Of the approximately 20 patients in the active-infection cohort, around 17 had comorbidities associated with unfavorable COVID-19 outcome. An age-matched reference group of some 40 healthy donors negative for COVID-19 antibodies was used as the comparison for repertoire analyses.

CDR1 and CDR2 are read off the germline V gene as KGHDR and SFDVKD. The CDR3 holds 11 amino acids from the cysteine to the phenylalanine. The entry retains the CDR3 DNA only, 33 bases that are in frame from base 1. The germline ends are 8 bases apart after V is trimmed by 5 bases and J by 10 bases. TRB repertoires were amplified from approximately 270-530 ng of genomic DNA extracted from blood. The data were produced on an Illumina MiSeq. Multiplex PCR with BIOMED2 TRB-A/B primer pools was used to amplify the TRB rearrangements. Illumina-compatible adapters and 7-nucleotide sample barcodes were attached to the amplicons in two consecutive PCRs. All library PCRs used Phusion HS II polymerase. Amplicons were gel-purified with the NucleoSpin Gel and PCR Clean-up kit, quantified on Qubit, and pooled at approximately 4 nM. The quality of the amplicon pool was checked on an Agilent 2100 Bioanalyzer prior to Illumina next-generation sequencing. From the authors' description of their analysis: TRB rearrangements were annotated with MiXCR 3.0.8 using the default MiXCR reference library. Non-productive reads and sequences with fewer than 2 reads were removed, and every unique CDR3 nucleotide sequence was treated as one clone. Clonality, diversity, richness and V-J gene usage were computed in R 3.5.1. GLIPH2 was used to cluster TCRs based on CDR3 similarity, and OLGA was used to calculate the generation probabilities. GLIPH2 clusters were kept only if they contained at least four unique TCR clonotypes found in at least three individuals. TCRdb trimmed the raw reads at Q25, called clones with MiXCR and kept productive beta chains. All rows with the same CDR3 protein become a single entry with the most common DNA and genes. The V and J calls here are based on TCRdb, not the publication. In this sample the table shows about 15,000 distinct CDR3 sequences, under 30% of which occur a single time. The biggest ten clones account for 4% to 4.5% of the sample.

In regard to this clonotype: This clone's antigen is unknown. The record has no base qualities; no much larger clone is one base away.

Summary of the overall study and its limitations: A total of some 2,000 exclusive TCR clusters, including under 40 low-pGen clusters, were found in the recovered cohort. Prospective validation of the reported TCR clusters was stated to be required before clinical use. Few blood samples were available from mildly ill patients while symptoms were present, and early samples from severe cases were likewise scarce. TRBV/TRBJ gene usage was reported as strongly skewed in patients with COVID-19. TRB repertoires were highly clonal in active COVID-19, whereas diversity and richness at recovery rose above healthy donor levels. Specific T cell subsets (CD4+/Treg/CD8+) and sorted SARS-CoV-2-responsive or tetramer+ T cells had not yet been sequenced, with those experiments still ongoing. The cohort was considered too small to assess HLA contributions to COVID-19 susceptibility or severity.

Sequenced material: blood. This chain joins TRBV24-1 to TRBJ2-1; the D gene remains uncertain. This clonotype was obtained from a human donor who had recovered from COVID-19. The CDR3: CATSGADEQFF. The base sequence is TGTGCCACCAGTGGGGCGGACGAGCAGTTCTTC.